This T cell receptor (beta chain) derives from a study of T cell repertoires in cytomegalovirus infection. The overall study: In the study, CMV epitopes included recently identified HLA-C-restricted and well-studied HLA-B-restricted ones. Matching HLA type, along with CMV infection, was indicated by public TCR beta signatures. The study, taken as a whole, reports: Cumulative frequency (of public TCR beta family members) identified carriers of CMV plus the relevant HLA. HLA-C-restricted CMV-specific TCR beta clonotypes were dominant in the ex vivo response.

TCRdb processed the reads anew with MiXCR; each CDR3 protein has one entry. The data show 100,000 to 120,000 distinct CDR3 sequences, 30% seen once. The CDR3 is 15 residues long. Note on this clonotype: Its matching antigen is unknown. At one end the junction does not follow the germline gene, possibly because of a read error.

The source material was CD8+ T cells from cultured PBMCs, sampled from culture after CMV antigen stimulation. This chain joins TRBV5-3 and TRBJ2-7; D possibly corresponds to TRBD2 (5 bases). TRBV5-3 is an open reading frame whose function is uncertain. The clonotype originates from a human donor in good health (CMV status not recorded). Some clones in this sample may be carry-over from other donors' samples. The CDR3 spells CASSFSGVGAYEQYF. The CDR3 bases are TGTGCCAGCAGCTTTTCCGGGGTCGGAGCCTACGAGCAGTACTTC.